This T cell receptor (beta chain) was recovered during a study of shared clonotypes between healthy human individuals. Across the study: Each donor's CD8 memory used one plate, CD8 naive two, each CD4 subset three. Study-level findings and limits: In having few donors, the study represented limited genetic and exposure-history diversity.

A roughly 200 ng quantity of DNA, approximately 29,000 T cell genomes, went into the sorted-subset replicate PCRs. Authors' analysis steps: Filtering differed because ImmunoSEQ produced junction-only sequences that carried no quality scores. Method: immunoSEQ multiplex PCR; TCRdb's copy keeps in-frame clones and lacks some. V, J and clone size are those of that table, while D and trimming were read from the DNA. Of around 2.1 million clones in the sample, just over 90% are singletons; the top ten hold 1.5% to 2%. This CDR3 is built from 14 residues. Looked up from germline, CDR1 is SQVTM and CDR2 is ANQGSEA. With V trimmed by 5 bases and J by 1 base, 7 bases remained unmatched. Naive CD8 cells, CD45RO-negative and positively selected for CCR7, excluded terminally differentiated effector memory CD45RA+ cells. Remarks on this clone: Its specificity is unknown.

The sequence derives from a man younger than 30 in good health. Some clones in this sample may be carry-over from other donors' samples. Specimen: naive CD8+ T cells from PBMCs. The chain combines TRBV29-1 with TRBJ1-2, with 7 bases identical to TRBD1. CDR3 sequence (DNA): TGCAGCGTTTTCGACAGGGTCCATAACTATGGCTACACCTTC. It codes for CSVFDRVHNYGYTF.